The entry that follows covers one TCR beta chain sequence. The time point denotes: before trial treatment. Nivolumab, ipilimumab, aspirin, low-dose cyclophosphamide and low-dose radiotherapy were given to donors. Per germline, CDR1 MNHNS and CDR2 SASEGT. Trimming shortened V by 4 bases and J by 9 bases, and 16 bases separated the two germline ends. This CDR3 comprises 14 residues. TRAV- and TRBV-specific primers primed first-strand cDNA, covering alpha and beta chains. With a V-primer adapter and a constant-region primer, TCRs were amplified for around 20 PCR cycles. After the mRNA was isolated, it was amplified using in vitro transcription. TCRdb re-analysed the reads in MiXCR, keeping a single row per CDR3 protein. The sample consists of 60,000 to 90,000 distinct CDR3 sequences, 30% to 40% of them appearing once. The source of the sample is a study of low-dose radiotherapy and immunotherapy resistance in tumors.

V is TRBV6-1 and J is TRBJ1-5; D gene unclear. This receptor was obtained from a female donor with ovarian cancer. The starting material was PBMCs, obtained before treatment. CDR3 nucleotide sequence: TGTGCCAGCAGTGTCCTAGGGCAGGCTTGGCCCCAGCATTTT. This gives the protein CASSVLGQAWPQHF.